A selection of T cell receptor beta chains follows, all from one sample in a study of T cell repertoires in aging, cancer and after chemotherapy. Using its own MiXCR run on the multiplex PCR reads, TCRdb lists one record per CDR3 protein. The sample lists several thousand distinct CDR3 sequences, roughly a quarter occurring once. Sequences were obtained from blood. These receptors were collected from a human donor in good health. Each CDR3 is given with its conserved first and last residue. The order of the fields is J gene, V gene, clone size, D gene, CDR3 protein, CDR3 DNA. The D gene is left open where the match is weak. Expanded clones get a size class; other rows say once, few or many, or leave the size out.

TRBJ2-2 | TRBV7-3 | few | . | CASGGNTGELFF | TGTGCCAGCGGGGGGAACACCGGGGAGCTGTTTTTT
TRBJ1-2 | TRBV6-2/TRBV6-3 | medium-sized | . | CASSDYQGMGYGYTF | TGTGCCAGCAGTGACTATCAGGGGATGGGTTATGGCTACACCTTC
TRBJ2-5 | TRBV7-2 | medium-sized | . | CASSLAGTYQETQYF | TGTGCCAGCAGCTTAGCCGGGACATACCAAGAGACCCAGTACTTC
TRBJ1-1 | TRBV20-1 | medium-sized | . | CSAGAWGTEAFF | TGCAGTGCCGGGGCCTGGGGCACTGAAGCTTTCTTT
TRBJ2-3 | TRBV12-3/TRBV12-4 | medium-sized | TRBD2 | CASSFDGRAGDTQYF | TGTGCCAGCAGTTTTGACGGGAGGGCAGGAGATACGCAGTATTTT
TRBJ1-2 | TRBV7-9 | medium-sized | TRBD1 | CASSQGQGYGYTF | TGTGCCAGCAGCCAGGGACAGGGCTATGGCTACACCTTC
TRBJ1-6 | TRBV7-9 | medium-sized | . | CASSGGNLNSPLHF | TGTGCCAGCAGCGGGGGAAACCTCAATTCACCCCTCCACTTT
TRBJ2-2 | TRBV19 | . | TRBD2 | CASSMQGLAGTGELFF | TGTGCCAGTAGTATGCAGGGACTAGCGGGGACCGGGGAGCTGTTTTTT
TRBJ2-3 | TRBV7-2 | . | TRBD2 | CASSLVEGGTDTQYF | TGTGCCAGCAGCTTAGTGGAGGGAGGGACAGATACGCAGTATTTT
TRBJ1-2 | TRBV29-1 | . | . | CSVEDTGGHRVNGYTF | TGCAGCGTTGAAGATACCGGGGGACACCGGGTCAATGGCTACACCTTC
TRBJ1-2 | TRBV9 | many | . | CASSVAGPGGYTF | TGTGCCAGCAGCGTAGCTGGGCCGGGTGGCTACACCTTC
TRBJ2-1 | TRBV12-3/TRBV12-4 | few | TRBD2 | CASTRSAGGLDNEQFF | TGTGCCAGCACCCGGAGCGCGGGGGGCCTAGACAATGAGCAGTTCTTC
TRBJ1-1 | TRBV15 | few | . | CATRQLGDTEAFF | TGTGCCACCAGGCAACTAGGGGACACTGAAGCTTTCTTT
TRBJ2-1 | TRBV6-1 | medium-sized | TRBD2 | CASSETSGWDNEQFF | TGTGCCAGCAGTGAGACTAGCGGGTGGGATAATGAGCAGTTCTTC
TRBJ1-5 | TRBV15 | medium-sized | . | CATSLRLRNQPQHF | TGTGCCACCAGCCTTCGTTTACGCAATCAGCCCCAGCATTTT
TRBJ2-3 | TRBV29-1 | once | . | CSVERAGKDTQYF | TGCAGCGTCGAGAGGGCGGGAAAAGATACGCAGTATTTT
TRBJ1-5 | TRBV28 | few | . | CAAARDSNQPQHF | TGTGCTGCGGCCCGGGACAGCAATCAGCCCCAGCATTTT
TRBJ1-6 | TRBV20-1 | medium-sized | TRBD1 | CSAQAGTENSPLHF | TGCAGTGCTCAGGCGGGGACAGAGAATTCACCCCTCCACTTT
TRBJ2-7 | TRBV7-2 | medium-sized | . | CASSKTGSDYEQYF | TGTGCCAGCAGCAAAACAGGGTCTGATTACGAGCAGTACTTC
TRBJ1-1 | TRBV7-9 | medium-sized | . | CASSLTEEAFF | TGTGCCAGCAGCCTGACAGAAGAAGCTTTCTTT
TRBJ1-3 | TRBV20-1 | medium-sized | . | CSAPGEGEGNTIYF | TGCAGTGCTCCCGGTGAAGGGGAGGGAAACACCATATATTTT
TRBJ2-2 | TRBV29-1 | medium-sized | . | CSARGNTGELFF | TGCAGCGCCCGGGGGAACACCGGGGAGCTGTTTTTT
TRBJ2-5 | TRBV27 | medium-sized | . | CASSSGGEETQYF | TGTGCCAGCAGCAGTGGAGGGGAGGAGACCCAGTACTTC
TRBJ2-3 | TRBV7-2 | medium-sized | . | CASSLEPSDTQYF | TGTGCCAGCAGCTTAGAACCCTCAGATACGCAGTATTTT
TRBJ2-1 | TRBV20-1 | few | TRBD2 | CSAREGDNEQFF | TGCAGTGCCCGGGAGGGGGACAATGAGCAGTTCTTC
TRBJ2-3 | TRBV11-2 | . | . | CASSPPGAASSTDTQYF | TGTGCCAGCAGCCCCCCGGGGGCGGCCTCAAGCACAGATACGCAGTATTTT
TRBJ2-5 | TRBV29-1 | . | TRBD1 | CSASTGGETQYF | TGCAGCGCCTCGACAGGGGGAGAGACCCAGTACTTC
TRBJ2-5 | TRBV19 | medium-sized | . | CASSSGAETIETQYF | TGTGCCAGTAGTAGTGGGGCCGAGACGATAGAGACCCAGTACTTC
TRBJ2-1 | TRBV7-6 | . | . | CASSLAGAAGPGFF | TGTGCCAGCAGCTTAGCGGGTGCCGCAGGGCCTGGGTTCTTC
TRBJ2-1 | TRBV20-1 | few | TRBD1 | CSARAGGPPREEQFF | TGCAGTGCTAGGGCAGGGGGCCCCCCTCGGGAAGAGCAGTTCTTC
TRBJ2-5 | TRBV6-6 | . | TRBD1 | CASLRTGQETQYF | TGTGCCAGCCTCAGGACAGGCCAAGAGACCCAGTACTTC
TRBJ1-2 | TRBV2 | . | TRBD1 | CASSEGQPNYGYTF | TGTGCCAGCAGTGAGGGACAGCCAAACTATGGCTACACCTTC
TRBJ1-1 | TRBV11-2 | medium-sized | . | CASSYADRTNTEAFF | TGTGCCAGCAGCTACGCCGACAGGACGAACACTGAAGCTTTCTTT
TRBJ2-1 | TRBV5-1 | few | . | CASTPWDLPRNEQFF | TGCGCCAGCACCCCATGGGACCTCCCCAGGAATGAGCAGTTCTTC
TRBJ2-2 | TRBV19 | medium-sized | TRBD2 | CASRTSGDTGELFF | TGTGCCAGTAGGACTAGCGGAGACACCGGGGAGCTGTTTTTT
TRBJ2-5 | TRBV29-1 | medium-sized | . | CSSWTGAETQYF | TGCAGCTCGTGGACGGGAGCAGAGACCCAGTACTTC
TRBJ2-5 | TRBV5-6 | few | TRBD1 | CASSFPDRVETQYF | TGTGCCAGCAGCTTCCCGGACAGGGTAGAGACCCAGTACTTC
TRBJ2-4 | TRBV6-6 | few | TRBD2 | CASKISGAGENIQYF | TGTGCCAGCAAAATTAGCGGGGCCGGGGAAAATATTCAGTACTTC
TRBJ2-3 | TRBV20-1 | few | TRBD2 | CSAASTSGTDTQYF | TGCAGTGCCGCTTCGACTAGCGGGACAGATACGCAGTATTTT
TRBJ2-1 | TRBV6-5 | few | . | CASSSLGGGTYNEQFF | TGTGCCAGCAGTAGCCTCGGAGGTGGCACCTACAATGAGCAGTTCTTC
TRBJ2-7 | TRBV7-2 | medium-sized | . | CASSLRDNYEQYF | TGTGCCAGCAGCTTACGAGACAACTACGAGCAGTACTTC
TRBJ1-2 | TRBV6-5 | . | TRBD1 | CASRTGTDANYGYTF | TGTGCCAGCAGGACCGGGACAGATGCTAACTATGGCTACACCTTC
TRBJ2-5 | TRBV6-5 | medium-sized | . | CASRLDEGTQYF | TGTGCCAGCAGACTAGACGAGGGGACCCAGTACTTC
TRBJ2-3 | TRBV27 | . | . | CASSLRGTDTQYF | TGTGCCAGCAGTTTAAGGGGCACAGATACGCAGTATTTT